The 19 T cell receptor beta chains below were found in one sample sequenced in a study of Ad26.COV2.S vaccination and SARS-CoV-2 variants. Sequencing used immunoSEQ multiplex PCR; TCRdb keeps in-frame clones, though not all of them. The sample consists of about 410,000 clones, about nine tenths of them appearing once. Treatment in this sample: around 19 received Ad26.COV2.S at low or high dose, single or two shots; five or six received placebo; per-sample allocation not given. On day 63 after the first injection, vaccine and placebo recipients gave samples. The sample in question was peripheral blood, obtained in a trial of Ad26.COV2.S vaccine versus placebo. These receptors all stem from a person between 18 and 59 years old who received the Ad26.COV2.S COVID-19 vaccine or a placebo.

The V gene is TRBV5-5, the J gene TRBJ2-5; 11 bases are shared with TRBD2. The ends lost 5 bases at V and 5 bases at J; junction bases unmatched: 8. Per the germline V gene, CDR1 is SGHKS and CDR2 is YYEKEE (reference sequence). The CDR3 runs to 15 residues. CDR3 nucleotide sequence: TGTGCCAGCAGTTCGGGACTAGCGGTCCGCGAGACCCAGTACTTC. Its protein is CASSSGLAVRETQYF.

The chain carries TRBV6-5 and TRBJ2-2; 8 bases map to TRBD2. CDR1 is MNHEY and CDR2 is SVGAGI in the germline V gene. Trimming cost V 0 bases and J 3 bases; bases outside gene matches: 3. The CDR3 loop spans 16 amino acids. This chain's CDR3 is CASSYSPSGYTGELFF. The CDR3 DNA is TGTGCCAGCAGTTACTCTCCTAGCGGGTACACCGGGGAGCTGTTTTTT.

The chain links TRBV3-1 (or the pseudogene TRBV3-2) to TRBJ2-1; D not certain. This CDR3 contains 13 residues. CDR1 is LGHDT and CDR2 is YNNKEL in the germline V gene (reference sequence). Trimming removed 5 bases from V and 2 bases from J, with 7 bases in between. The CDR3 DNA sequence: TGTGCCAGCAGCTCAACGCCCTACAATGAGCAGTTCTTC. As protein: CASSSTPYNEQFF.

The chain joins TRBV30 to TRBJ1-1, with D perhaps TRBD1 (6 bases). The CDR3 length is 13 residues. Trimming shortened V by 4 bases and J by 1 base, and 10 bases separated the two germline ends. Germline V gives CDR1 GTSNPN, CDR2 SVGIG (reference sequence). CDR3 sequence: CAWIGQPNTEAFF. The CDR3 DNA reads TGTGCCTGGATAGGACAGCCGAACACTGAAGCTTTCTTT.

V usage is TRBV5-1 and J usage is TRBJ2-4; 10 bases map to TRBD2. V lost 3 bases and J lost 8; bases outside the gene matches: 14. The CDR3 runs to 17 residues. CDR1 and CDR2 from the germline V gene are SGHRS and YFSETQ. The CDR3 nucleotides read TGCGCCAGCAGCTCGCCGGGGGAGCGGGGGGGCGCGGACATTCAGTACTTC. Protein: CASSSPGERGGADIQYF.

V is TRBV7-2 and J is TRBJ1-2, with a possible D match to TRBD1 (6 bases). The germline V gene has CDR1 SGHTA and CDR2 FQGNSA. Trimming left V 1 base short and J 8 bases short, with 14 bases between. The CDR3 covers 14 residues. The CDR3 loop is CASSLDRGARGYTF. DNA for the CDR3: TGTGCCAGCAGCTTAGATCGGGGGGCGAGAGGCTACACCTTC.

The rearrangement links TRBV9 to TRBJ2-3; D possibly corresponds to TRBD1 (6 bases). V lost 6 bases and J 2 bases, leaving 13 bases between the germline ends. This CDR3 contains 14 residues. Germline CDR1 and CDR2: SGDLS and YYNGEE. CDR3 in amino acids: CASNRDLITDTQYF. DNA of the CDR3: TGTGCCAGCAACAGGGACCTTATCACAGATACGCAGTATTTT.

The chain uses TRBV5-6 and TRBJ2-7, with 8 bases aligning to TRBD2. Per the germline V gene, CDR1 is SGHDT and CDR2 is YYEEEE. The CDR3 consists of 16 residues. The V gene end was trimmed by 4 bases and the J gene end by 2 bases; junction bases not matched to a gene: 11. The CDR3, as DNA: TGTGCCAGCAGCGTCGGGGGCGGGGGGAATCCCTACGAGCAGTACTTC. This sequence encodes CASSVGGGGNPYEQYF.

J is TRBJ2-1 and V is TRBV6-6, with D perhaps matching TRBD2 (6 bases). Looked up from germline, CDR1 is MNHNY and CDR2 is SVGAGI (reference sequence). The length of the CDR3 is 15 residues. V lost 5 bases, J lost 0 bases, and 11 bases lay in between. The CDR3 DNA follows: TGTGCCAGCAGTGCAGCGGGTAGCTCCTACAATGAGCAGTTCTTC. Amino acid sequence: CASSAAGSSYNEQFF.

J is TRBJ1-2 and V is TRBV27; D uncertain. The germline gives CDR1 MNHEY, CDR2 SMNVEV (reference sequence). The V end lost 5 bases, the J end lost 2 bases, and 12 bases lay between the germline ends. This CDR3 is built from 14 residues. CDR3 bases: TGTGCCAGCAGTCACCTGGACGGGAACTATGGCTACACCTTC. Translating it yields CASSHLDGNYGYTF.

With respect to this clone: A read error may account for a junction end that differs from germline. The rearrangement uses TRBV6-1 and TRBJ1-1; weak D call: TRBD1 (5 bases). The CDR3 runs to 10 residues. The germline V gene has CDR1 MNHNS and CDR2 SASEGT. The CDR3 here is CASSEQGQIF. The CDR3, as DNA: TGTGCCAGCAGTGAACAGGGCCAAATCTTT.

This chain connects TRBV5-6 to TRBJ2-7; weak D call: TRBD1 (6 bases). The CDR3 is made up of 13 amino acids. Trimming took 3 bases from V and 4 from J, leaving 11 bases between them. CDR1 is SGHDT and CDR2 is YYEEEE in the germline V gene. CDR3 in DNA: TGTGCCAGCAGCTGGGGGACAAAGTACGAGCAGTACTTC. Its translation is CASSWGTKYEQYF. Using reference TRBV5-6 and TRBJ2-7 for the parts outside the CDR3, the full variable domain is DAGVTQSPTHLIKTRGQQVTLRCSPKSGHDTVSWYQQALGQGPQFIFQYYEEEERQRGNFPDRFSGHQFPNYSSELNVNALLLGDSALYLCASSWGTKYEQYFGPGTRLTVT.

V usage is TRBV5-5 and J usage is TRBJ2-5; D possibly corresponds to TRBD2 (5 bases). Trimming removed 0 bases at V and 5 bases at J, with 11 bases between. CDR1 is SGHKS and CDR2 is YYEKEE in the germline V gene (reference sequence). This CDR3 has 14 amino acids. CDR3 protein: CASSLGGLEETQYF. CDR3 DNA: TGTGCCAGCAGCTTGGGAGGGCTAGAGGAGACCCAGTACTTC.

CDR3: CASSPVGARGNTIYF. CDR3 nucleotides: TGTGCCAGCAGCCCGGTGGGGGCCCGTGGAAACACCATATATTTT. The chain employs TRBV3-1 (or the pseudogene TRBV3-2) and TRBJ1-3; TRBD1 might be the D (6 bases). The CDR3 loop spans 15 amino acids. Germline assignment: CDR1 LGHDT and CDR2 YNNKEL (reference sequence). V lost 4 bases and J 3 bases, leaving 13 bases between the germline ends.

The chain joins TRBV3-1 (or the pseudogene TRBV3-2) to TRBJ2-6, with 13 bases that match TRBD2. After removal of 5 bases from V and 3 bases from J, the junction contained 7 bases not matched to a gene. CDR3 length equals 18 residues. Germline V gene lookup returns CDR1 LGHDT and CDR2 YNNKEL (reference sequence). The CDR3 spells CASSTGLAGVSGANVLTF. CDR3 coding DNA: TGTGCCAGCAGCACAGGACTAGCGGGGGTGAGTGGGGCCAACGTCCTGACTTTC.

This sequence joins TRBV7-8 and TRBJ2-7, with a possible D match to TRBD2 (7 bases). The CDR3 length is 15 residues. The germline CDR1 and CDR2 sequences are SGHVS and FQNEAQ. Between the trimmed V and J ends, which lost 2 bases and 2 bases, there was a span of 13 bases. The CDR3 protein is CASSLPGGPPYEQYF. The CDR3 DNA reads as TGTGCCAGCAGCTTACCCGGGGGGCCCCCCTACGAGCAGTACTTC.

The chain carries TRBV6-2 or TRBV6-3 and TRBJ2-1, with no clear D. Deletions cut 4 bases from V and 3 bases from J, with 4 bases between. Germline V gene sequence: CDR1 MNHEY, CDR2 SVGEGT. The CDR3 sequence is 12 residues long. The DNA of the CDR3 is TGTGCCAGCAGTTTGGGCTACAATGAGCAGTTCTTC. It specifies CASSLGYNEQFF.

The chain couples TRBV5-6 to TRBJ2-2; 11 positions match TRBD2. The V gene end was trimmed by 4 bases and the J gene end by 3 bases; junction bases not matched to a gene: 8. From germline, CDR1 is SGHDT and CDR2 YYEEEE. The CDR3 has 17 amino acids. CDR3 sequence reads: CASSPLLAGVDTGELFF. Here the CDR3 DNA reads TGTGCCAGCAGCCCGCTACTAGCGGGGGTAGACACCGGGGAGCTGTTTTTT.

This CDR3 is CASSLEAVFANTEAFF. The CDR3 DNA sequence: TGCGCCAGCAGCTTGGAGGCAGTCTTTGCGAACACTGAAGCTTTCTTT. This chain uses TRBV5-1 with TRBJ1-1; D gene unclear. The CDR3 has 16 amino acids. Trimming took off 0 bases at V and 1 base at J, with 13 bases between the two ends. Germline-derived CDR1 and CDR2 are SGHRS and YFSETQ.